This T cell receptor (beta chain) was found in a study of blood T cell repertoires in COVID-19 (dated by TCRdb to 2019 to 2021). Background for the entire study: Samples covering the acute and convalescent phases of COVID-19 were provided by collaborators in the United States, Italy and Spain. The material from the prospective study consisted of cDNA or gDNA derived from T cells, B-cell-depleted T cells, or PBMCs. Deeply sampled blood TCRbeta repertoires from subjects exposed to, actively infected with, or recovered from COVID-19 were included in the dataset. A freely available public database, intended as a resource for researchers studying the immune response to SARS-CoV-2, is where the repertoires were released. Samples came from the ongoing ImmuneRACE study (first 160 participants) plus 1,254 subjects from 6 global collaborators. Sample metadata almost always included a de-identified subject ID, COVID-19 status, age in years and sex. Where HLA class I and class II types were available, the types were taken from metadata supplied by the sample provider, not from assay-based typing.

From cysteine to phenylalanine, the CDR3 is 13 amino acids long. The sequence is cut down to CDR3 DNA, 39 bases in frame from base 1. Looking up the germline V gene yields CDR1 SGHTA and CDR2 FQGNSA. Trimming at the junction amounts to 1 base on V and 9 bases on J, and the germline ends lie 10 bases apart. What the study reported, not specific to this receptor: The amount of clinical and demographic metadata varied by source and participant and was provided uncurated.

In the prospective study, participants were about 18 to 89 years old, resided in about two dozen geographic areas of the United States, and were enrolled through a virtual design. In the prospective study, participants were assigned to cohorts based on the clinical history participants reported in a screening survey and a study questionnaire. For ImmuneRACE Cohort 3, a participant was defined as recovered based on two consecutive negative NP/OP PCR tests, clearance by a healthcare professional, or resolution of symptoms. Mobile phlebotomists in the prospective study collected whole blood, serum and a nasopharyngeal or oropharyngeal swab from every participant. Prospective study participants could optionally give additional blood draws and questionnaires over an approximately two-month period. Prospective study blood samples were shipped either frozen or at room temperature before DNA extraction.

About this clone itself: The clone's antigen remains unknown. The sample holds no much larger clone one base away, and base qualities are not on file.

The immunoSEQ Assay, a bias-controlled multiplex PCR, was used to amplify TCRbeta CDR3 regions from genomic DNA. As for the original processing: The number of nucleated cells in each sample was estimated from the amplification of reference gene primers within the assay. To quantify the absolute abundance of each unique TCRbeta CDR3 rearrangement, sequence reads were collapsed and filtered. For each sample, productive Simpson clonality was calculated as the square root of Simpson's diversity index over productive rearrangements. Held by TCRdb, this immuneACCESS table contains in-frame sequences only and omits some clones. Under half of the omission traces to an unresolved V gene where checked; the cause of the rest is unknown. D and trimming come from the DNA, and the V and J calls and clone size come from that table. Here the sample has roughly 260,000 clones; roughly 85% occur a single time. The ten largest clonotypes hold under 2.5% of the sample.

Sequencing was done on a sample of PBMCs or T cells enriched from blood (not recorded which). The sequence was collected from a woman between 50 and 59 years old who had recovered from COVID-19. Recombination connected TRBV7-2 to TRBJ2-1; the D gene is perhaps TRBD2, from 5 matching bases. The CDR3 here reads CASSLDLASEQFF. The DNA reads TGTGCCAGCAGCTTAGATCTAGCCAGTGAGCAGTTCTTC. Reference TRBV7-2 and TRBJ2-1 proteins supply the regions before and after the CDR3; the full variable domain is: GAGVSQSPSNKVTEKGKDVELRCDPISGHTALYWYRQSLGQGLEFLIYFQGNSAPDKSGLPSDRFSAERTGGSVSTLTIQRTQQEDSAVYLCASSLDLASEQFFGPGTRLTVL.